The present entry profiles one T cell receptor beta chain with its context. The data originate from a study of relationships among human T cell subsets. TCR alpha and beta CDR3s were amplified from mRNA by semiquantitative ARM-PCR. Exponential amplification used communal superprimers after tagged nested gene-specific primers in ARM-PCR. A single record per CDR3 protein comes from TCRdb applying MiXCR to the multiplex PCR reads. The sample consists of 13,000 or so distinct CDR3 sequences, roughly 62% of them appearing once. After CD25, CD56 and CD294 bead selections, the flow-through was collected as Th1 cells. T cell subsets were isolated with antibody-coated magnetic beads. The CDR3 has 13 residues. The germline V gene encodes CDR1 KGHSH and CDR2 LQKENI. The V gene lost 3 bases and the J gene lost 5 bases, with 8 bases spanning the gap.

The TCR comes from a man aged 35 to 55 in good health. The chain links TRBV18 to TRBJ2-1; D is ambiguous. Sequenced: CD4+ Th1 cells sorted from blood. Here the CDR3 DNA reads TGTGCCAGCTCACCGGCCCAAGACAATGAGCAGTTCTTC. Translating it yields CASSPAQDNEQFF.